This T cell receptor (beta chain) comes out of a study of identical twins. A template switching step contributed a universal primer site, while unique molecular identifiers were present in the cDNA. TCRdb reanalysed the 5' RACE reads using MiXCR and keeps one entry per CDR3 protein. The table shows approximately 620,000 distinct CDR3 sequences, with around 8.3% occurring only once. CDR1 ENHRY and CDR2 SYGVKD come from the germline V gene. The CDR3 is 15 amino acids. V was cut by 5 bases and J by 4 bases, with 15 bases left in between. As to this clonotype: Its target is not known.

General observations from the study: Insertions were reduced in abundant cord blood beta clonotypes but not in memory repertoires.

These sequences were also reported in another study, on yellow fever vaccine responses in identical twins.

Input material: PBMCs. This receptor was obtained from a woman under 30 in good health. V and J are TRBV10-3 and TRBJ2-1; D may be TRBD1 (6 bases). The CDR3 loop is CAISPRDTYYNEQFF. DNA of the CDR3: TGTGCCATCAGTCCCCGGGACACTTATTACAATGAGCAGTTCTTC.